This TCR beta chain was recovered during a study of identical twins. TCRdb redid the calling of the 5' RACE reads with MiXCR, one entry per CDR3 protein. The repertoire includes around 500,000 distinct CDR3 sequences, 11% to 15% of them detected once, and about 0.52% sits in the top ten. V gave up 7 bases and J gave up 5 bases, with 14 bases separating them. Germline CDR1 ENHRY, CDR2 SYGVKD. The CDR3 consists of 14 residues. This sample also appeared in a second study, on yellow fever vaccine responses in identical twins.

Sequencing was performed on CD4+ T cells sorted from blood. This chain uses TRBV10-3 with TRBJ2-2; tentatively, D is TRBD2 (6 bases). The clonotype originates from a woman between 18 and 29 years old in good health. The CDR3 sequence is CAIKGSGPTGELFF. CDR3 nucleotide sequence: TGTGCCATCAAAGGTAGCGGTCCGACCGGGGAGCTGTTTTTT.